This T cell receptor beta chain came from a study of cytomegalovirus exposure and HLA in healthy donors. For the study at large: T cells numbering about 179 million yielded some 100 million unique TCR beta sequences in an earlier analysis. Study-wide results and caveats: Earlier findings revealed that most TCR beta V segments proved productive either about 87% or about 30% of the time. Later examination showed HLA-associated TCR beta chains had greater clonal expansion than equally common others.

Worth noting for this clone: Its antigen is undetermined.

Germline V lookup: CDR1 SGHVS, CDR2 FQNEAQ. This CDR3 is 13 amino acids long. V was shortened by 3 bases and J by 6 bases, with 11 bases between the two germline ends. The PCR employed 60 Vbeta primers together with 13 Jbeta primers. Produced via immunoSEQ multiplex PCR; TCRdb's table is partial and in-frame only. Of fewer than 200,000 clones detected, around 76% appear once; the ten largest clones hold around 1.5%. The donors, nominally healthy at sampling, likely had unrecorded immune exposures. The sequence was obtained from a man aged 55 to 70 in good health and CMV-seronegative. The chain is built from TRBV7-8 and TRBJ1-1; TRBD1 is a possible D gene (5 bases). The sample comprised PBMCs. The CDR3 here is CASSLVQGAEAFF. The DNA for the CDR3 is TGTGCCAGCAGCTTGGTTCAGGGTGCTGAAGCTTTCTTT.